The clone carrying this T cell receptor beta chain occurred a few times. Its antigen is not known. This sample is part of a study of identical twins. Study-wide results and caveats: Insertions were reduced in abundant cord blood beta clonotypes but not in memory repertoires.

TCRdb recomputed calls from the 5' RACE reads with MiXCR, one row per CDR3 protein. In the table there are 250,000 or so distinct CDR3 sequences, about 8.3% of which are singletons. The germline V gene has CDR1 MNHEY and CDR2 SVGEGT. CDR3 size: 16 residues. The V and J ends lost 7 bases and 8 bases, in that order; junction bases with no gene match: 14. This sample also belongs to another study, concerning yellow fever vaccine responses in identical twins.

The sequence derives from a woman aged 18-29 years in good health. What was sequenced was CD8+ T cells sorted from blood. V is TRBV6-2 or TRBV6-3 and J is TRBJ2-1; 10 bases align to TRBD2. The CDR3 region has the DNA TGTGCCAGCACCAGTCCCTTGGGACTAGCGTCCGATGAGCAGTTCTTC. Protein sequence: CASTSPLGLASDEQFF.